The clone carrying this T cell receptor (beta chain) was found a few times. Its antigen is as yet unknown. This entry belongs to a study of vaccination and CD4 T cells after COVID-19. Overall study: Sampling that followed vaccination took place a median approximately 72 days after dose two, within a range of 14 to 241. Stimulation of the cells used overlapping spike peptide pools from SARS-CoV-2 and from the common cold coronaviruses HCoV-NL63, HCoV-OC43 and HCoV-229E.

Study-level findings and limits: Within the convalescent patients, spike mono-reactivity was found in 304 of 307 vaccine-specific clones.

Treatment specified: roughly ten-day PBMC culture with coronavirus spike peptide pools or control peptides (ViraFEST assay). Negative selection was the method that isolated CD4+ T cells after 10 days of culture. Scientists ran DNA taken from cultured CD4+ T cells through the Oncomine TCR Beta short-read assay for sequencing. MiXCR, applied by TCRdb to the PCR reads, yields one record per CDR3 protein. The data show about 5,500 distinct CDR3 sequences, approximately 31% seen once. Sequencing was performed on CD4+ T cells from blood, cultured in vitro, taken after SARS-CoV-2 vaccination. The TCR originated in a human donor who had recovered from COVID-19.

CDR3 nucleotides: TGTGCCAGCAGCTTAGGAGGGACTTCGGAGACCCAGTACTTC. It codes for CASSLGGTSETQYF. The V call is TRBV11-2, the J call TRBJ2-5, with D tentatively TRBD2 (6 bases). The CDR3 has 14 residues. Trimming took 1 base from V and 5 from J, leaving 11 bases between them. Looked up from germline, CDR1 is SGHAT and CDR2 is FQNNGV.